The clone carrying this T cell receptor (beta chain) was picked up many times. The antigen is not known. The record originates from a study of regulatory T cells in long-lasting Graves disease. Across the whole study: Positive TSH receptor antibodies alongside over 5 years of antithyroid drugs were what marked Graves' disease as persistent. Study-wide points: In persistent patients, shared public clonotypes (under 3,000) outnumbered those in new patients (almost 1,000). Persistent disease favored TRBV28, TRBJ1-2 and TRBJ2-5.

Building of the TCR beta libraries involved iRepertoire HTBI primers and Arm-PCR of CDR3 regions. MiXCR, run by TCRdb on the multiplex PCR reads, gives a single entry per CDR3 protein. The top ten clones hold about 12% of a sample with 450,000 or so distinct CDR3 sequences, under 25% of them seen once. Sample time point: persistent/refractory GD, antithyroid drugs over 5 years with positive TRAb. Extracted PBMC RNA gave rise to the TCR library. EDTA tubes collected roughly 9 milliliters of peripheral blood. There are 15 residues in the CDR3. Trimming cost V 6 bases and J 4 bases, with 18 bases left between them. The germline CDR1 and CDR2 sequences are MNHNS and SASEGT.

The sequence derives from a female donor with Graves disease. The sample consisted of peripheral blood mononuclear cells (PBMCs), taken when the disease was refractory, from a patient treated with antithyroid drugs. V usage is TRBV6-1 and J usage is TRBJ1-2, with D maybe TRBD1 (6 bases). CDR3 DNA sequence: TGTGCCAGCAGCGAAAGGCAGGGGAGCCCCTATGGCTACACCTTC. Translation: CASSERQGSPYGYTF.